In this sample, the clone carrying this T cell receptor beta chain turned up a few times. The antigen is undetermined. Template material for amplifying TCR beta CDR3 regions consisted of RNA transcripts. An initial round of RT-PCR targeting the TCR CDR3 relied on the HTBI primer set. TCRdb re-called the multiplex PCR reads with MiXCR, one entry per CDR3 protein. The sample has 370,000 or so distinct CDR3 sequences, less than 15% seen once. Germline loops: CDR1 MNHEY, CDR2 SVGAGI. The CDR3 sequence is 17 residues long. V lost 2 bases and J lost 5, with 20 bases in between. Clinicians diagnosed patients from clinical symptoms, serum thyroxine and TRAb, thyroid ultrasound and orbital computed tomography. When hyperthyroidism was first diagnosed, the blood sample was taken, preceding any ophthalmopathy symptoms. The data are from a study of T cells in Graves' hyperthyroidism and ophthalmopathy. Findings and caveats of the study: The blood repertoire included most of the expanded thyroid clonotypes above 0.001.

The TCR sequence derives from a man younger than 40 with Graves' hyperthyroidism that later progressed to Graves' ophthalmopathy. The sample comprised blood. The rearrangement joins TRBV6-5 to TRBJ2-3; possible D gene TRBD2, 7 bases. This chain's CDR3 is CASSYTAGSGGLDTQYF. In nucleotides, the CDR3 is TGTGCCAGCAGTTACACGGCTGGATCGGGGGGCTTAGATACGCAGTATTTT.